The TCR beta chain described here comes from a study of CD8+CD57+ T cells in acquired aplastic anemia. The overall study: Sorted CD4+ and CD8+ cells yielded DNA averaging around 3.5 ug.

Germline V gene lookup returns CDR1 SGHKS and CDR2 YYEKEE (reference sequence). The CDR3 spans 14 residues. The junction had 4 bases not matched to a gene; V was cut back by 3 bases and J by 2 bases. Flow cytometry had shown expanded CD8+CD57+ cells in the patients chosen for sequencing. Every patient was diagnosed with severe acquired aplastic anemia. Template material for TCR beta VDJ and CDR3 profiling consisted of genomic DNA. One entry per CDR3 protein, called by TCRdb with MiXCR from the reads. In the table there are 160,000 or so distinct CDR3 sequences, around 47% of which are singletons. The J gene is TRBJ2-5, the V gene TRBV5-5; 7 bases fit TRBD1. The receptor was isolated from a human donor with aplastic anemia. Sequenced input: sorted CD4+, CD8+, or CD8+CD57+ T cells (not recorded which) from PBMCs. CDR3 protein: CASSYKGQQETQYF. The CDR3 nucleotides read TGTGCCAGCAGCTATAAGGGACAGCAAGAGACCCAGTACTTC.